A single sample gave rise to the 28 T cell receptor beta chains below, sequenced in a study of T cells after somatic rescue of genetic block. Sequenced by immunoSEQ multiplex PCR; TCRdb stores in-frame clones only, minus some. The sample contains about 14,000 clones, approximately 79% of which appear only once. The source material was peripheral blood mononuclear cells (PBMCs). These receptors were obtained from a boy younger than 18.

This rearrangement joins TRBV5-4 to TRBJ2-2; TRBD1 might be the D (5 bases). Trimming took 0 bases from V and 9 from J, leaving 9 bases between them. The CDR3 extends over 13 amino acids. CDR1 is SGHNT and CDR2 is YYREEE in the germline V gene (reference sequence). The CDR3 nucleotides are TGTGCCAGCAGCTTGGAAGGGGCGAGGGAGCTGTTTTTT. Protein product: CASSLEGARELFF.

On this clone: Other DNA sequences in this specimen translate into the identical CDR3. This chain links TRBV28 with TRBJ1-2, with a weak D call TRBD1 (5 bases). From germline, CDR1 is MDHEN and CDR2 SYDVKM. This CDR3 region has 13 residues. Trimming took 7 bases from V and 2 from J, leaving 11 bases between them. The CDR3 DNA is TGTGCCAGCACCCCTGGGGCGAACTATGGCTACACCTTC. Encoded protein: CASTPGANYGYTF.

This clone showed up just once. The gene calls are TRBV27 and TRBJ2-7, with 12 bases aligning to TRBD2. V dropped 5 bases and J dropped 0; count of bases not matched to a gene: 5. CDR1 and CDR2 from the germline V gene are MNHEY and SMNVEV (reference sequence). The length of the CDR3 is 16 residues. CDR3 in DNA: TGTGCCAGCAGTCTTGGGACTAGCGGGTACTCCTACGAGCAGTACTTC. Translated: CASSLGTSGYSYEQYF.

This clone has a handful of counts. This chain joins TRBV7-3 and TRBJ2-1; TRBD2 matches at 9 bases. Germline V gene data show CDR1 as SGHTA and CDR2 as FQGTGA. The CDR3 spans 15 residues. With V trimmed by 4 bases and J by 2 bases, 3 bases remained unmatched. The CDR3 loop is CASSSRLAAYNEQFF. The CDR3 DNA reads as TGTGCCAGCAGCTCCCGACTAGCGGCCTACAATGAGCAGTTCTTC.

The rearrangement joins TRBV6-5 to TRBJ1-4; D possibly corresponds to TRBD1 (6 bases). This CDR3 comprises 16 residues. Trimming removed 2 bases at V and 4 bases at J, with 14 bases between. CDR1 and CDR2 (germline): MNHEY, SVGAGI. CDR3 coding DNA: TGTGCCAGCAGTTACGTTCGGGGGCCCCTTAATGAAAAACTGTTTTTT. Protein: CASSYVRGPLNEKLFF.

The chain recombines TRBV5-1 with TRBJ2-7, with TRBD2 as a possible D gene (6 bases). V was cut by 4 bases and J by 6 bases, with 11 bases left in between. The CDR3 is 12 amino acids. Per germline, CDR1 SGHRS and CDR2 YFSETQ. CDR3 residues: CASSPAGGEQYF. CDR3 in DNA: TGCGCCAGCAGCCCAGCCGGGGGCGAGCAGTACTTC. The variable domain in full, completed from reference TRBV5-1 and TRBJ2-7, reads KAGVTQTPRYLIKTRGQQVTLSCSPISGHRSVSWYQQTPGQGLQFLFEYFSETQRNKGNFPGRFSGRQFSNSRSEMNVSTLELGDSALYLCASSPAGGEQYFGPGTRLTVT.

CDR3: CASSSGLAGDEQYF. In nucleotides, the CDR3 is TGTGCCAGCAGCTCGGGACTAGCGGGCGACGAGCAGTACTTC. The chain couples TRBV13 to TRBJ2-7; 12 bases agree with TRBD2. CDR3 length: 14 residues. Germline CDR1 reads PRHDT; CDR2 reads FYEKMQ (reference sequence). Trimming took 4 bases from V and 5 from J; bases not matched to a gene: 3.

J is TRBJ1-5 and V is TRBV2, with TRBD1 matching 9 bases. Trimming removed 5 bases from V and 4 bases from J; junction bases left unmatched: 9. The germline gives CDR1 SNHLY, CDR2 FYNNEI. CDR3 length: 16 residues. The CDR3 spells CASSSPGQGPNQPQHF. DNA for the CDR3: TGTGCCAGCAGTTCCCCGGGACAGGGCCCGAATCAGCCCCAGCATTTT.

The rearrangement uses TRBV27 and TRBJ1-4, with 11 bases identical to TRBD1. CDR1 MNHEY and CDR2 SMNVEV come from the germline V gene (reference sequence). The ends lost 2 bases at V and 3 bases at J; junction bases unmatched: 5. CDR3 length: 17 amino acids. The CDR3 DNA reads as TGTGCCAGCAGTTTAAGGGACAGGGGGAAGTCTAATGAAAAACTGTTTTTT. It translates to CASSLRDRGKSNEKLFF.

The genes are TRBV28 and TRBJ2-1, with a possible D match to TRBD2 (6 bases). This CDR3 contains 15 residues. The germline V gene encodes CDR1 MDHEN and CDR2 SYDVKM. V lost 5 bases to trimming and J lost 2 bases, with 13 bases between them. The CDR3 region has the DNA TGTGCCAGCAGTGGCACCGGGACTCCCTACAATGAGCAGTTCTTC. It yields the protein CASSGTGTPYNEQFF.

This clone was seen a few times. This rearrangement joins TRBV6-5 to TRBJ1-1; weak D call: TRBD1 (5 bases). V shed 10 bases and J shed 4 bases, with 13 bases lying between them. The CDR3 extends over 12 amino acids. Germline assignment: CDR1 MNHEY and CDR2 SVGAGI. CDR3 region: CATVGRGTEAFF. DNA of the CDR3: TGTGCCACTGTGGGGCGGGGCACTGAAGCTTTCTTT.

This chain links TRBV5-1 with TRBJ1-3; D perhaps matches TRBD1 (6 bases). CDR1 and CDR2 from the germline V gene are SGHRS and YFSETQ. The ends were cut back, 7 bases at V and 3 bases at J, with 11 bases in the middle. The CDR3 consists of 13 residues. CDR3 sequence: CASSGTFGNTIYF. DNA of the CDR3: TGCGCCAGCTCCGGGACATTTGGAAACACCATATATTTT.

The chain couples TRBV7-2 to TRBJ2-7, with D unresolved. CDR3 length: 12 amino acids. V lost 3 bases, J lost 3 bases, and 6 bases lay in between. Germline CDR1 reads SGHTA; CDR2 reads FQGNSA. The CDR3 DNA reads as TGTGCCAGCAGCTTGCACTACTACGAGCAGTACTTC. Translation gives CASSLHYYEQYF.

This rearrangement joins TRBV19 to TRBJ2-2; D unclear. This CDR3 spans 13 amino acids. Germline V CDR1 and CDR2: LNHDA, SQIVND (reference sequence). V dropped 3 bases and J dropped 5 bases, with 7 bases sitting between them. The CDR3 reads CASSIEKTGELFF. CDR3 DNA: TGTGCCAGTAGTATTGAGAAAACCGGGGAGCTGTTTTTT.

This sequence joins TRBV6-1 and TRBJ1-6; D is unclear. The V gene lost 0 bases and the J gene lost 11 bases, with 14 bases spanning the gap. CDR1 is MNHNS and CDR2 is SASEGT in the germline V gene. The CDR3 totals 15 residues. In DNA form, the CDR3 reads TGTGCCAGCAGTGAAGCGGCCGGCTTTGTAACACCCCTCCACTTT. Amino acids: CASSEAAGFVTPLHF.

This clone came up a few times. The chain combines TRBV29-1 with TRBJ2-5; D unresolved. The CDR3 totals 14 residues. Looked up from germline, CDR1 is SQVTM and CDR2 is ANQGSEA. V was clipped by 2 bases and J by 6 bases, with 16 bases between them. DNA of the CDR3: TGCAGCGTTGAAATGATTACAGTCCTGAAGACCCAGTACTTC. Protein: CSVEMITVLKTQYF.

This chain uses TRBV7-9 with TRBJ2-1; possibly TRBD2 for D (5 bases). The ends were cut back, 2 bases at V and 0 bases at J, with 8 bases in the middle. The CDR3 loop spans 15 amino acids. Germline V gene lookup returns CDR1 SEHNR and CDR2 FQNEAQ (reference sequence). CDR3 coding DNA: TGTGCCAGCAGCTTAAAAGCGGTCTCCTACAATGAGCAGTTCTTC. Translating it yields CASSLKAVSYNEQFF.

V and J are TRBV6-5 and TRBJ2-7; D remains unclear. The CDR3 loop spans 12 amino acids. The germline V gene encodes CDR1 MNHEY and CDR2 SVGAGI. The V and J ends lost 4 bases and 3 bases respectively, with 7 bases between them. For the CDR3, the DNA is TGTGCCAGCAGTTCACACCGCTACGAGCAGTACTTC. Encoded protein: CASSSHRYEQYF.

The V gene is TRBV7-6, the J gene TRBJ2-2, with D possibly being TRBD2 (7 bases). The germline CDR1 and CDR2 sequences are SGHVS and FNYEAQ. The CDR3 extends over 16 amino acids. Trimming took off 1 base at V and 4 bases at J, with 13 bases between the two ends. The CDR3 DNA follows: TGTGCCAGCAGCTTAGGGGGGGGCGTCGGCACCGGGGAGCTGTTTTTT. Encoded protein: CASSLGGGVGTGELFF.

The rearrangement uses TRBV10-3 and TRBJ1-5; D uncertain. The germline V and J ends were trimmed by 3 bases and 0 bases, with 9 bases remaining between them. This CDR3 has 15 residues. In germline, CDR1 is ENHRY, CDR2 SYGVKD. The CDR3 region is CAISDSGYSNQPQHF. CDR3 nucleotides: TGTGCCATCAGTGACTCAGGATATAGCAATCAGCCCCAGCATTTT.

V and J are TRBV6-5 and TRBJ2-6, with 7 bases aligning to TRBD1. CDR1 is MNHEY and CDR2 is SVGAGI in the germline V gene. The J segment lost 4 bases and the V segment lost 5 bases, leaving 2 bases of the junction unmatched. The CDR3 contains 14 residues. The CDR3 is CASSGTVGANVLTF. The CDR3 DNA reads as TGTGCCAGCAGTGGGACAGTCGGGGCCAACGTCCTGACTTTC.

The V call is TRBV6-1, the J call TRBJ1-2, with 9 bases matching TRBD1. Losses at the gene ends were 4 bases for V and 5 bases for J; bases not matched to a gene: 5. CDR1 is MNHNS and CDR2 is SASEGT in the germline V gene. CDR3 length: 14 amino acids. This CDR3 reads CASSVTGGWYGYTF. In nucleotides, the CDR3 is TGTGCCAGCAGTGTGACAGGGGGTTGGTATGGCTACACCTTC.

This chain uses TRBV2 with TRBJ2-1; the D is unclear. This CDR3 region has 12 residues. Trimming took 8 bases from V and 12 from J, leaving 17 bases between them. Germline lookup yields CDR1 SNHLY and CDR2 FYNNEI. This CDR3 is CASRAENFLQFF. The DNA of the CDR3 is TGTGCCAGCCGCGCCGAAAACTTCTTGCAGTTCTTC.

This clone was recorded a few times. The gene calls are TRBV20-1 and TRBJ1-1; D is possibly TRBD1 (5 bases). V was trimmed by 3 bases and J by 8 bases, leaving 7 bases between them. Per the germline V gene, CDR1 is DFQATT and CDR2 is SNEGSKA (reference sequence). This CDR3 region has 10 residues. CDR3 residues: CSARRGEAFF. CDR3 DNA: TGCAGTGCTAGGAGGGGAGAAGCTTTCTTT.

The V and J genes are TRBV7-9 and TRBJ2-6; unclear D gene. There are 14 residues in the CDR3. Trimming left V 10 bases short and J 2 bases short, with 12 bases between. Germline CDR1 and CDR2: SEHNR and FQNEAQ (reference sequence). In DNA, the CDR3 is TGTGCCATCCCTCAGCCCCCTGGGGCCAACGTCCTGACTTTC. Its protein product is CAIPQPPGANVLTF.

This sequence joins TRBV27 and TRBJ1-5; D gene ambiguous. This CDR3 spans 13 amino acids. Per the germline V gene, CDR1 is MNHEY and CDR2 is SMNVEV (reference sequence). Trimming took 10 bases from V and 9 from J, leaving 19 bases between them. The CDR3 bases are TGTGCCACCCCGGTTAACGGCTCAGGGCCCCAGCATTTT. Protein product: CATPVNGSGPQHF.

The chain carries TRBV9 and TRBJ2-3; 7 nucleotides line up with TRBD2. Germline CDR1 and CDR2: SGDLS and YYNGEE. The CDR3 has 16 amino acids. The V segment lost 0 bases and the J segment 1 base; nucleotides outside the gene matches: 5. The CDR3 spells CASSVDPGRGTDTQYF. The CDR3 nucleotides are TGTGCCAGCAGCGTAGATCCGGGGAGGGGCACAGATACGCAGTATTTT.

This clone was seen only a few times. V and J are TRBV28 and TRBJ2-3; TRBD2 matches 8 bases. Per the germline V gene, CDR1 is MDHEN and CDR2 is SYDVKM. The CDR3 is 19 residues long. Unmatched junction bases numbered 16, after V lost 1 base and J lost 4 bases. CDR3 sequence reads: CASSLFAGRGWLGPDTQYF. CDR3 nucleotide sequence: TGTGCCAGCAGTTTATTCGCCGGGAGGGGTTGGTTGGGACCAGATACGCAGTATTTT.